This TCR beta chain came from a study of monozygotic twins with inflammatory bowel disease. General study results and limits: Compared with healthy twins, IBD patients shared fewer clonotypes with others, especially with disease activity. Some repertoire variability may stem from patients' differing immunosuppressive treatments. Subtypes among T cells remained indistinguishable. With inverse Simpson as the measure, TCRbeta diversity was lower in IBD patients than in healthy co-twins.

TCRdb reprocessed the 5' RACE reads, with one entry per CDR3 protein and no DNA. The repertoire table contains approximately 400,000 distinct CDR3 sequences. The CDR3 loop spans 13 amino acids. Germline-derived CDR1 and CDR2 are LGHDT and YNNKEL (reference sequence). Comment on this clonotype: As yet, its antigen is unknown.

This clonotype was sampled from a human donor with ulcerative colitis or Crohn's disease, or a healthy co-twin of an affected twin (not recorded which). The sample consisted of blood. This chain links TRBV3-1 with TRBJ2-5. This CDR3 reads CASSQAIGETQYF.